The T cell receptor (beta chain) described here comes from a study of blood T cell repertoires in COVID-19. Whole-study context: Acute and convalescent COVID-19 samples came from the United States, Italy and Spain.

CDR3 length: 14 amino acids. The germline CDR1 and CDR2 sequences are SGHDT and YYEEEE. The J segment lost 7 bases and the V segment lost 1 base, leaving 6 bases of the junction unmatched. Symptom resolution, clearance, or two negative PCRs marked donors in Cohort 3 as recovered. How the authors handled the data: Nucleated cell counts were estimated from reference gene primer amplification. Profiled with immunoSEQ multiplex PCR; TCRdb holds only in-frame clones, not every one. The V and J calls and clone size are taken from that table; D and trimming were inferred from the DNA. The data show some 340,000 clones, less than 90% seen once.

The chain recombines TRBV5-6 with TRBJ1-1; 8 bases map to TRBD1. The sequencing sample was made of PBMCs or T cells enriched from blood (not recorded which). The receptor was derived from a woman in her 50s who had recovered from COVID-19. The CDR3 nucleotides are TGTGCCAGCAGCTTGTCCAGGGGGCTGGTTGAAGCTTTCTTT. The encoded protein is CASSLSRGLVEAFF. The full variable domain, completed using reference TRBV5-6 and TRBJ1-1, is DAGVTQSPTHLIKTRGQQVTLRCSPKSGHDTVSWYQQALGQGPQFIFQYYEEEERQRGNFPDRFSGHQFPNYSSELNVNALLLGDSALYLCASSLSRGLVEAFFGQGTRLTVV.